This T cell receptor beta chain was profiled in a study of shared clonotypes between healthy human individuals. Study observations and caveats: Naive subsets generally exceeded memory subsets in estimated richness. Despite large depth, sorted-subset datasets appeared incompletely sequenced.

The material for each subset, its genomic DNA, was split evenly across several immunoSEQ plates. Clones were sequenced by immunoSEQ multiplex PCR, and TCRdb holds only the in-frame ones, with some missing. This table holds hundreds of thousands of clones, around 73% found once. Into CD45RA+ naive and CD45RA-negative memory subsets, the CD4+ cells were split. About this clone itself: What it recognizes is unknown. In the same sample, other DNA sequences code for this CDR3.

The CDR3 contains 13 residues. Germline CDR1 reads SNHLY; CDR2 reads FYNNEI. Trimming shortened V by 6 bases and J by 6 bases, and 14 bases separated the two germline ends. The origin of this receptor is a woman in her 30s in good health. Sequencing input: memory CD4+ T cells sorted from blood. Subset indicated: CD45RA-negative fraction. The J gene is TRBJ1-2, the V gene TRBV2; no reliable D call. The CDR3, as DNA: TGTGCCAGCAGCGTCACCCCCTTGAATGGCTACACCTTC. This sequence encodes CASSVTPLNGYTF.